Presented here are 29 T cell receptor beta chains from one specimen sequenced in a study of cytomegalovirus exposure and HLA in healthy donors. 13 Jbeta primers and 60 Vbeta primers were used for the PCR. Clones were sequenced by immunoSEQ multiplex PCR, and TCRdb holds only the in-frame ones, with some missing. Here the sample spans 250,000 to 350,000 clones, 80% being singletons. The sample taken for sequencing was PBMCs. These receptor sequences come from a girl aged 2 to 10 in good health and CMV-seronegative.

This chain connects TRBV5-4 to TRBJ2-4; TRBD1 matches at 9 bases. The ends lost 1 base at V and 6 bases at J; junction bases unmatched: 5. Germline CDR1 and CDR2: SGHNT and YYREEE (reference sequence). This CDR3 is built from 15 residues. This CDR3 reads CASSLRAQGANIQYF. The DNA of the CDR3 is TGTGCCAGCAGCTTGAGGGCACAGGGGGCAAACATTCAGTACTTC.

The chain recombines TRBV6-4 with TRBJ1-2; possibly TRBD1 for D (5 bases). The ends were cut back, 3 bases at V and 8 bases at J, with 19 bases in the middle. The CDR3 spans 15 residues. CDR1 is MRHNA, CDR2 SNTAGT, per germline. CDR3 amino acids: CASSEIPGPGPGYTF. In nucleotides, the CDR3 is TGTGCCAGCAGTGAAATACCAGGGCCAGGACCCGGCTACACCTTC.

This rearrangement joins TRBV2 to TRBJ1-2; 8 positions agree with TRBD1. Unmatched junction bases numbered 5, after V lost 5 bases and J lost 3 bases. The CDR3 runs to 14 residues. Germline CDR1 SNHLY, CDR2 FYNNEI. The CDR3 protein is CASSTGQADYGYTF. The CDR3 nucleotides read TGTGCCAGCAGTACGGGACAGGCGGACTATGGCTACACCTTC.

The chain recombines TRBV5-1 with TRBJ2-1, with D tentatively TRBD1 (6 bases). The V end lost 0 bases, the J end lost 8 bases, and 15 bases lay between the germline ends. The CDR3 covers 15 residues. Looked up from germline, CDR1 is SGHRS and CDR2 is YFSETQ. The CDR3 DNA sequence: TGCGCCAGCAGCTTGGCAGGACAGCTATGGGATGAGCAGTTCTTC. It codes for CASSLAGQLWDEQFF.

The chain combines TRBV6-1 with TRBJ1-5; D may be TRBD1 (5 bases). Between the trimmed V and J ends, which lost 1 base and 9 bases, there was a span of 16 bases. Germline CDR1 MNHNS, CDR2 SASEGT. The CDR3 is made up of 15 amino acids. Written as DNA, the CDR3 is TGTGCCAGCAGTGAAGTCAGGGTCGAATCATGGCCCCAGCATTTT. Amino acid sequence: CASSEVRVESWPQHF.

The rearrangement links TRBV7-6 to TRBJ2-3; TRBD2 might be the D (6 bases). Germline V gives CDR1 SGHVS, CDR2 FNYEAQ. V lost 4 bases, J lost 2 bases, and 13 bases lay in between. The CDR3 contains 15 residues. CDR3: CASSSPGEPTDTQYF. The DNA for the CDR3 is TGTGCCAGCAGCTCCCCGGGAGAGCCCACAGATACGCAGTATTTT.

The gene calls are TRBV30 and TRBJ2-4; possible D gene TRBD1, 5 bases. The germline V gene has CDR1 GTSNPN and CDR2 SVGIG (reference sequence). Trimming stripped 3 bases from V and 8 bases from J, with 14 bases between. This CDR3 has 13 amino acids. The DNA for the CDR3 is TGTGCCTGGAGCCCGACAGACATTGACATTCAGTACTTC. It yields the protein CAWSPTDIDIQYF.

The CDR3 loop reads CASSTPRGPSYNEQFF. The CDR3 nucleotides are TGCGCCAGCAGCACCCCGCGGGGGCCCTCCTACAATGAGCAGTTCTTC. The rearrangement links TRBV4-1 to TRBJ2-1, with D possibly being TRBD2 (7 bases). Germline CDR1 MGHRA, CDR2 YSYEKL. CDR3 length: 16 amino acids. Deletions cut 5 bases from V and 0 bases from J, with 14 bases between.

The V and J genes are TRBV6-6 and TRBJ2-1, with a possible D match to TRBD2 (6 bases). Germline-derived CDR1 and CDR2 are MNHNY and SVGAGI (reference sequence). The CDR3 is 13 residues long. V lost 4 bases and J 10 bases, leaving 14 bases between the germline ends. The CDR3: CASSFPGTQEQFF. As DNA, the CDR3 is TGTGCCAGCAGTTTCCCCGGGACTCAGGAGCAGTTCTTC.

V and J are TRBV28 and TRBJ2-3; 9 positions agree with TRBD1. The trim removed 5 bases at V and 4 bases at J, leaving 10 bases unmatched. The CDR3 is 16 amino acids. Per germline, CDR1 MDHEN and CDR2 SYDVKM. The CDR3: CASSPTGTGSADTQYF. The CDR3 nucleotides are TGTGCCAGCAGTCCCACCGGGACAGGGAGTGCAGATACGCAGTATTTT.

The V and J genes are TRBV27 and TRBJ2-7; 7 bases are shared with TRBD1. With V trimmed by 5 bases and J by 3 bases, 19 bases remained unmatched. The CDR3 is 18 amino acids. Germline V gene data show CDR1 as MNHEY and CDR2 as SMNVEV (reference sequence). CDR3: CASSTLRADRRGLYEQYF. The CDR3, as DNA: TGTGCCAGCAGTACCCTCCGTGCGGACAGGCGAGGGCTCTACGAGCAGTACTTC.

V usage is TRBV5-1 and J usage is TRBJ2-2; 8 nucleotides line up with TRBD1. CDR1 SGHRS and CDR2 YFSETQ come from the germline V gene. With V trimmed by 4 bases and J by 7 bases, 12 bases remained unmatched. The CDR3 consists of 16 residues. CDR3 amino acids: CASSPGQGLSGGELFF. DNA of the CDR3: TGCGCCAGCAGCCCCGGACAGGGTCTATCTGGCGGGGAGCTGTTTTTT.

V usage is TRBV28 and J usage is TRBJ2-1; 14 nucleotides align to TRBD2. The CDR3 loop spans 14 amino acids. With 5 bases clipped from V and 8 bases from J, the junction kept 2 bases outside the gene matches. CDR1 MDHEN and CDR2 SYDVKM come from the germline V gene. CDR3 DNA sequence: TGTGCCAGCAGTGCGGGACTAGCGGGAGATGAGCAGTTCTTC. Translating gives CASSAGLAGDEQFF.

The chain combines TRBV5-6 with TRBJ2-3, with 7 positions matching TRBD1. CDR3 length equals 14 residues. V dropped 10 bases and J dropped 2; count of bases not matched to a gene: 10. The germline CDR1 and CDR2 sequences are SGHDT and YYEEEE. CDR3: CAGKGGQFTDTQYF. The DNA of the CDR3 is TGTGCCGGCAAAGGGGGACAGTTCACAGATACGCAGTATTTT.

Comments on this clone: Other DNA sequences in this specimen translate into the identical CDR3. The chain uses TRBV27 and TRBJ1-2; a possible D gene is TRBD1 (6 bases). This CDR3 comprises 14 residues. The germline V gene has CDR1 MNHEY and CDR2 SMNVEV (reference sequence). V was cut by 3 bases and J by 0 bases, with 8 bases left in between. CDR3 in DNA: TGTGCCAGCAGTTTGACAGGAGCTAACTATGGCTACACCTTC. This translates into CASSLTGANYGYTF.

This chain links TRBV19 with TRBJ1-1; TRBD1 matches at 8 bases. The CDR3 is made up of 15 amino acids. The V gene end was trimmed by 3 bases and the J gene end by 1 base; junction bases not matched to a gene: 4. CDR1 and CDR2 (germline): LNHDA, SQIVND (reference sequence). The CDR3 DNA is TGTGCCAGTAGTATTTTTGGGACAGGGAACACTGAAGCTTTCTTT. Translated: CASSIFGTGNTEAFF. Complete variable domain (other parts from reference TRBV19 and TRBJ1-1): DGGITQSPKYLFRKEGQNVTLSCEQNLNHDAMYWYRQDPGQGLRLIYYSQIVNDFQKGDIAEGYSVSREKKESFPLTVTSAQKNPTAFYLCASSIFGTGNTEAFFGQGTRLTVV.

This clone has more than one count but fewer than ten. The chain links TRBV9 to TRBJ2-7, with 7 bases matching TRBD1. The CDR3 contains 15 residues. Unmatched junction bases numbered 11, after V lost 3 bases and J lost 5 bases. In germline, CDR1 is SGDLS, CDR2 YYNGEE. DNA for the CDR3: TGTGCCAGCAGCGAGCGACAGGGCGATTGGGACGAGCAGTACTTC. Protein: CASSERQGDWDEQYF.

V and J are TRBV2 and TRBJ2-2; 9 bases align to TRBD1. Germline assignment: CDR1 SNHLY and CDR2 FYNNEI. This CDR3 contains 16 residues. V was clipped by 1 base and J by 6 bases; unmatched bases: 6. As DNA, the CDR3 is TGTGCCAGCAGTGAAGACCTCGGGACAGGGCCCGGGGAGCTGTTTTTT. Protein product: CASSEDLGTGPGELFF.

This chain uses TRBV9 with TRBJ2-5; 8 nucleotides line up with TRBD1. Germline V gives CDR1 SGDLS, CDR2 YYNGEE. The CDR3 extends over 16 amino acids. The V gene end was trimmed by 3 bases and the J gene end by 5 bases; junction bases not matched to a gene: 12. CDR3 sequence reads: CASSETGAPPGETQYF. CDR3 bases: TGTGCCAGCAGCGAGACAGGGGCCCCACCAGGGGAGACCCAGTACTTC.

Note on this clone: Relative to the germline gene, one junction end is altered; a read error may explain this. The chain uses TRBV29-1 and TRBJ2-3; 9 bases match TRBD1. Germline CDR1 and CDR2: SQVTM and ANQGSEA. CDR3 length: 13 amino acids. Here the CDR3 DNA reads TGCAGCGTGGACAGGGGTTATACAGATACGCTGTATTTT. Amino acids: CSVDRGYTDTLYF.

The chain is built from TRBV5-4 and TRBJ2-3; 7 bases are a match to TRBD2. The CDR3 contains 16 residues. Germline V gene data show CDR1 as SGHNT and CDR2 as YYREEE (reference sequence). J was trimmed by 0 bases and V by 0 bases; bases with no gene match: 4. CDR3 nucleotides: TGTGCCAGCAGCTTGGGTCTAGCGGTTAGCACAGATACGCAGTATTTT. Residues: CASSLGLAVSTDTQYF.

The rearrangement joins TRBV19 to TRBJ2-7, with TRBD2 matching over 8 bases. The CDR3 extends over 15 amino acids. V dropped 7 bases and J dropped 4; count of bases not matched to a gene: 12. The germline CDR1 and CDR2 sequences are LNHDA and SQIVND (reference sequence). The CDR3 is CASKERPSGSYEQYF. CDR3 bases: TGTGCCAGTAAAGAACGGCCTAGCGGGTCGTACGAGCAGTACTTC.

The rearrangement joins TRBV7-9 to TRBJ1-1; no clear D gene. This CDR3 has 12 residues. Germline values: CDR1 SEHNR, CDR2 FQNEAQ (reference sequence). CDR3 in DNA: TGTGCTTCACAGTTCATGAACACTGAAGCTTTCTTT. Amino acid sequence: CASQFMNTEAFF.

The rearrangement joins TRBV7-9 to TRBJ1-1; no firm D call. Germline CDR1 reads SEHNR; CDR2 reads FQNEAQ (reference sequence). V lost 4 bases to trimming and J lost 8 bases, with 11 bases between them. The CDR3 consists of 12 residues. The CDR3 nucleotides read TGTGCCAGCAGCTCCCGGGTGCGGGAAGCTTTCTTT. Its protein is CASSSRVREAFF. Supplemented by reference TRBV7-9 and TRBJ1-1, the full variable domain reads DTGVSQNPRHKITKRGQNVTFRCDPISEHNRLYWYRQTLGQGPEFLTYFQNEAQLEKSRLLSDRFSAERPKGSFSTLEIQRTEQGDSAMYLCASSSRVREAFFGQGTRLTVV.

The V gene is TRBV27, the J gene TRBJ2-4, with 8 bases aligning to TRBD1. CDR3 length: 14 residues. The germline V gene has CDR1 MNHEY and CDR2 SMNVEV (reference sequence). J was trimmed by 8 bases and V by 3 bases; bases with no gene match: 6. The CDR3 here is CASSLAGGGYIQYF. DNA of the CDR3: TGTGCCAGCAGTTTGGCAGGGGGCGGTTACATTCAGTACTTC.

The chain is built from TRBV6-1 and TRBJ2-7; D call uncertain. The V end lost 0 bases, the J end lost 6 bases, and 9 bases lay between the germline ends. The germline V gene has CDR1 MNHNS and CDR2 SASEGT. The CDR3 is 13 amino acids. CDR3 loop: CASSEARLVEQYF. CDR3 sequence (DNA): TGTGCCAGCAGTGAAGCCCGTCTTGTCGAGCAGTACTTC.

The chain's CDR3 is CASRPLGGARISNYGYTF. The CDR3 DNA sequence: TGTGCCAGTAGACCCCTGGGGGGGGCGCGGATCTCGAACTATGGCTACACCTTC. V is TRBV19 and J is TRBJ1-2, with a tentative D call TRBD1 (6 bases). Germline loops: CDR1 LNHDA, CDR2 SQIVND (reference sequence). This CDR3 has 18 residues. Trimming cost V 6 bases and J 2 bases, with 25 bases left between them.

V and J are TRBV27 and TRBJ1-6; no definite D call. The CDR3 runs 13 residues. The V end was cut by 2 bases, the J end by 14 bases, with 13 bases between. CDR1 is MNHEY and CDR2 is SMNVEV in the germline V gene (reference sequence). CDR3 amino acids: CASSLNLRSSLHF. CDR3 DNA: TGTGCCAGCAGTTTAAACCTCAGGTCGTCCCTCCACTTT.

This clone has just a few counts. This chain links TRBV5-1 with TRBJ2-5; D might be TRBD1 (5 bases). The J call could be wrong; TRBJ2-7 is a better fit for the DNA end. CDR1 and CDR2 (germline): SGHRS, YFSETQ. The CDR3 loop spans 15 amino acids. The CDR3 nucleotides read TGCGCCAGCAGCTTGGGGGGCAGTGGGTACTACGAGCAGTACTTC. Its translation: CASSLGGSGYYEQYF.